This TCR beta chain was identified in a study of shared clonotypes between healthy human individuals. Study details: Donor composition was a couple of women and three men, aged 18 to 49.

Germline V lookup: CDR1 SQVTM, CDR2 ANQGSEA. The CDR3 extends over 13 amino acids. V lost 7 bases to trimming and J lost 0 bases, with 13 bases between them. This clone was observed a few times. Its cognate antigen is unknown. For unsorted samples, genomic DNA was extracted from roughly 100 million PBMCs. Replicate PCRs run on unsorted PBMC used around 330 ng DNA, which was about 30,000 T cell genomes. Here immunoSEQ multiplex PCR was the method, and the copy in TCRdb shows in-frame clones only, minus some. The repertoire holds about 490,000 clones, with 79% as singletons. Findings of the study overall: Clonotype sharing among donors was thought likely to change with sequencing depth.

The receptor's source is a woman in her forties in good health. Some clones in this sample may be carry-over from other donors' samples. Sequencing was performed on PBMCs. The chain couples TRBV29-1 to TRBJ2-7, with D maybe TRBD1 (6 bases). In DNA, the CDR3 is TGCAGCGCCACCAGACAGGACTCCTACGAGCAGTACTTC. Translated, it gives CSATRQDSYEQYF.